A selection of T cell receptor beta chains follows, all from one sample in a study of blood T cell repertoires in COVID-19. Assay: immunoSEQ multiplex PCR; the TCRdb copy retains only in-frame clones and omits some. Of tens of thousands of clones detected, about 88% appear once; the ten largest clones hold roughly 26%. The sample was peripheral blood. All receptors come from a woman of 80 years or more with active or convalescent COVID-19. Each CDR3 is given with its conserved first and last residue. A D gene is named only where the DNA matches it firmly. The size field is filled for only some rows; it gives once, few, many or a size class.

CDR3nt: TGTGCCAGCAGTACAGGGTCCGGTGGGAACACTGAAGCTTTCTTT
CDR3aa: CASSTGSGGNTEAFF
abundance: once
d_gene: -
j_gene: TRBJ1-1
v_gene: TRBV6-5

CDR3nt: TGTGCCAGTAGTACCAAGCGCCTCGATTCAGATACGCAGTATTTT
CDR3aa: CASSTKRLDSDTQYF
abundance: -
d_gene: -
j_gene: TRBJ2-3
v_gene: TRBV19

CDR3nt: TGTGCCAGTAGTATAATTAAGCCGGGCAATCAGCCCCAGCATTTT
CDR3aa: CASSIIKPGNQPQHF
abundance: -
d_gene: -
j_gene: TRBJ1-5
v_gene: TRBV19

CDR3nt: TGTGCCAGCAACACCCAGGGGTTCCGCTCCTACAATGAGCAGTTCTTC
CDR3aa: CASNTQGFRSYNEQFF
abundance: -
d_gene: -
j_gene: TRBJ2-1
v_gene: TRBV7-9

CDR3nt: TGTGCCAGCAGCACCGACAGGAACACCGGGGAGCTGTTTTTT
CDR3aa: CASSTDRNTGELFF
abundance: -
d_gene: -
j_gene: TRBJ2-2
v_gene: TRBV7-8

CDR3nt: TGTGCCATCAGTGAGGAAGGGAGCTCCTACGAGCAGTACTTC
CDR3aa: CAISEEGSSYEQYF
abundance: -
d_gene: -
j_gene: TRBJ2-7
v_gene: TRBV10-3

CDR3nt: TGCGCCAGCAGCCCCCAATGGGCGGGGGGATACAATGAGCAGTTCTTC
CDR3aa: CASSPQWAGGYNEQFF
abundance: -
d_gene: TRBD2
j_gene: TRBJ2-1
v_gene: TRBV5-1

CDR3nt: TGTGCCTGGGCGGGAGATACCAATCAGCCCCAGCATTTT
CDR3aa: CAWAGDTNQPQHF
abundance: -
d_gene: -
j_gene: TRBJ1-5
v_gene: TRBV30

CDR3nt: TGTGCCAGCAGCATCTCTAGCGGGGCCTACAATGAGCAGTTCTTC
CDR3aa: CASSISSGAYNEQFF
abundance: few
d_gene: TRBD2
j_gene: TRBJ2-1
v_gene: TRBV11-2

CDR3nt: TGCGCCAGCAGCTTGCGGGGGGACAGGGGCCTCTTTGCAACTAATGAAAAACTGTTTTTT
CDR3aa: CASSLRGDRGLFATNEKLFF
abundance: -
d_gene: TRBD1
j_gene: TRBJ1-4
v_gene: TRBV5-1

CDR3nt: TGTGCCAGCTCACTGACCCAGGGGTACGAGCAGTACTTC
CDR3aa: CASSLTQGYEQYF
abundance: -
d_gene: -
j_gene: TRBJ2-7
v_gene: TRBV18